This T cell receptor beta chain comes out of a study of monozygotic twins with inflammatory bowel disease. Study-level results: Comparison of concordant versus discordant twins revealed no difference in repertoire similarity, possibly due to limited power.

Two nested PCRs, run for roughly 17 and 9 cycles, were applied to TCRalpha and TCRbeta cDNA. TCRdb re-called the 5' RACE reads; every CDR3 protein appears as one record, without DNA. In total, the table holds 300,000 to 400,000 distinct CDR3 sequences. A note on this clonotype: Its antigen is currently unknown.

Whole blood, unsorted for T cells, was the source of total RNA. The sequence was obtained from a human donor with ulcerative colitis or Crohn's disease, or a healthy co-twin of an affected twin (not recorded which). Sequences were obtained from blood.

CDR3 protein: CASRPAGIRNEQFF. The chain links TRBV28 to TRBJ2-1; as DNA is missing, the TRBD2 call by TCRdb cannot be tested. Germline values: CDR1 MDHEN, CDR2 SYDVKM. CDR3 length: 14 residues.